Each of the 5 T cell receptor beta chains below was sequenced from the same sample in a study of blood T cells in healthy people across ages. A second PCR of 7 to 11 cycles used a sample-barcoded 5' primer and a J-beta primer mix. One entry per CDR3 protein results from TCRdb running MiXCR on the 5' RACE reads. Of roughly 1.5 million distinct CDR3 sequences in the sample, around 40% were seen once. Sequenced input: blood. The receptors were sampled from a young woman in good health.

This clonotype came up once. The CDR3 sequence is CASSLGPTGVGYTF. As DNA, the CDR3 is TGTGCCAGCAGCTTAGGCCCGACAGGGGTAGGCTACACCTTC. The chain combines TRBV7-3 with TRBJ1-2; 8 nucleotides match TRBD1. The CDR3 is made up of 14 amino acids. Trimming cost V 2 bases and J 8 bases; bases outside gene matches: 7. Germline CDR1 and CDR2: SGHTA and FQGTGA.

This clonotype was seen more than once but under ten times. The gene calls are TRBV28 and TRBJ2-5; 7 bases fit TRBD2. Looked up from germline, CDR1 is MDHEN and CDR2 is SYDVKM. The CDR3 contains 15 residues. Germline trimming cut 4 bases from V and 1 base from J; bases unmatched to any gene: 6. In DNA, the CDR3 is TGTGCCAGCAGTTCCCTAGCGGAGCCCCAAGAGACCCAGTACTTC. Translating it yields CASSSLAEPQETQYF.

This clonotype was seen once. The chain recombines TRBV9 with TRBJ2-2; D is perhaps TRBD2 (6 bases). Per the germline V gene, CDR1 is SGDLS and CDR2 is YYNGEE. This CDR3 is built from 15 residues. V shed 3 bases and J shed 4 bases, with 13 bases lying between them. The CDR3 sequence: CASSAGTSSTGELFF. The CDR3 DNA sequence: TGTGCCAGCAGCGCCGGGACTTCATCCACCGGGGAGCTGTTTTTT.

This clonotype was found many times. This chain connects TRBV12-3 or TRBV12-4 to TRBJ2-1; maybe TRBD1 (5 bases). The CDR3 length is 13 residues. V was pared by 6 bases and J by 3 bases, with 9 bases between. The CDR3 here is CASSGHLYNEQFF. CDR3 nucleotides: TGTGCCAGCAGCGGACACCTCTACAATGAGCAGTTCTTC.

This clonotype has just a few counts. The CDR3 bases are TGTGCCAGCAGTGACACCTGGACAGGGAAAACAACTAGCACAGATACGCAGTATTTT. Its protein is CASSDTWTGKTTSTDTQYF. The genes are TRBV6-4 and TRBJ2-3, with 8 bases lining up with TRBD1. Germline V gives CDR1 MRHNA, CDR2 SNTAGT. The CDR3 spans 19 residues. V trimming: 2 bases; J trimming: 0 bases; junction bases outside the gene matches: 13.